These T cell receptor beta chains were read from a single sample in a study of blood T cell repertoires in COVID-19. Libraries were prepared by immunoSEQ multiplex PCR; TCRdb keeps only in-frame clonotypes and omits some of them. This table holds about 310,000 clones, 70% to 90% found once. Sequencing used PBMCs or T cells enriched from blood (not recorded which). These receptors all stem from a middle-aged woman who had recovered from COVID-19. CDR3s include the opening cysteine and the closing phenylalanine or tryptophan. D genes are given only for firm matches. Rows may omit the clone size; those that give it use once, few, many or a size class.

>13|TRBJ1-2|TRBV27|-|-
CASSLEGISGYTF
>14|TRBJ2-7|TRBV28|TRBD1|once
CASSPPGTGYEQYF
>14|TRBJ1-6|TRBV2|TRBD1|-
CASSRDRGNSPLHF
>15|TRBJ2-1|TRBV30|TRBD2|-
CAWSALAGALNEQFF
>14|TRBJ2-2|TRBV28|-|-
CASIRPPGTGELFF
>16|TRBJ2-5|TRBV24-1|TRBD1|few
CATSAPDRGRPGTQYF
>15|TRBJ2-2|TRBV7-7|-|-
CASSDFSGTTGELFF
>12|TRBJ1-2|TRBV7-9|-|-
CASSPGDYGYTF
>13|TRBJ2-3|TRBV7-8|TRBD1|-
CASSRQGPDTQYF
>14|TRBJ1-1|TRBV7-2|-|-
CASSLVSSGTEAFF
>16|TRBJ1-4|TRBV4-3|TRBD1|-
CASSQDLRQGREKLFF
>16|TRBJ2-1|TRBV7-2|TRBD2|-
CASSLASGGPYNEQFF
>13|TRBJ2-3|TRBV2|-|-
CASNDFLTDTQYF
>14|TRBJ1-5|TRBV11-3|-|-
CASSLLGGHQPQHF
>17|TRBJ2-2|TRBV27|TRBD2|-
CASSAPTSGGSTGELFF
>15|TRBJ1-5|TRBV28|-|-
CASRPGGGLNQPQHF
>14|TRBJ2-7|TRBV7-9|-|-
CASSPMKSSYEQYF
>15|TRBJ2-3|TRBV27|-|-
CASTWGGESTDTQYF
>16|TRBJ1-4|TRBV3-1/TRBV3-2|-|-
CASSQATSATNEKLFF
>15|TRBJ2-1|TRBV7-7|TRBD2|few
CASSRGGVSYNEQFF
>16|TRBJ2-3|TRBV10-3|TRBD2|-
CAISESGRGGTDTQYF
>13|TRBJ2-1|TRBV10-1|-|-
CASSESGGNEQFF